The subject of this entry is one T cell receptor (beta chain). Unique molecular identifiers were incorporated into the prepared TCRbeta library. TCRdb ran MiXCR on the PCR reads and lists one entry per CDR3 protein. The top ten hold 3.5% to 4.5% of the sample, which has 380,000 or so distinct CDR3 sequences, 10% to 15% seen once. These data belong to a study of T-cell reconstitution after alpha-beta-depleted transplantation in children. Germline lookup yields CDR1 SGHRS and CDR2 YFSETQ. The CDR3 sequence is 14 residues long. V shed 0 bases and J 6 bases; nucleotides not matched to a gene: 4. The chain joins TRBV5-1 to TRBJ2-3; TRBD1 agrees at 7 bases. The sequence was collected from a human donor who donated a stem cell graft to a child with Fanconi anemia. The sequenced sample was PBMCs, obtained from the stem cell graft. CDR3 nucleotide sequence: TGCGCCAGCAGCTTGGAGGGGGCCGGGGATACGCAGTATTTT. This translates into CASSLEGAGDTQYF.